These T cell receptor beta chains were read from a single sample in a study of T cell changes during pregnancy in multiple sclerosis. Profiling relied on immunoSEQ multiplex PCR, and the TCRdb table lists in-frame clones only, not all of them. The repertoire includes 70,000 to 100,000 clones, approximately 92% of them detected once, and approximately 4.7% sits in the top ten. Sequences were derived from peripheral blood, sampled in the first trimester of pregnancy. The receptors shown here come from a female donor with multiple sclerosis, enrolled in a pregnancy study. The CDR3 runs from the conserved cysteine through the conserved F or W. D genes are given only for firm matches. Expanded clones are given a class, and other clones once, few, many or no size at all.

size: -
D: -
V: TRBV19
J: TRBJ1-5
DNA: TGTGCCAGTAGTCCTAATCCGGGGTTCAATCAGCCCCAGCATTTT
CDR3: CASSPNPGFNQPQHF

size: -
D: TRBD1
V: TRBV7-9
J: TRBJ2-6
DNA: TGTGCCAGCAGCTTAGAACTAGGGACAGGGAGCTCTGGGGCCAACGTCCTGACTTTC
CDR3: CASSLELGTGSSGANVLTF

size: -
D: -
V: TRBV19
J: TRBJ1-2
DNA: TGTGCCAGTAGTAAACCCCCTGGGGCCCCAGGTAGTTTTGTCTATGGCTACACCTTC
CDR3: CASSKPPGAPGSFVYGYTF

size: once
D: TRBD1
V: TRBV18
J: TRBJ2-4
DNA: TGTGCCAGCTCACAGACAGGGGCCGTGGGCAAAAACATTCAGTACTTC
CDR3: CASSQTGAVGKNIQYF

size: -
D: TRBD2
V: TRBV2
J: TRBJ2-1
DNA: TGTGCCAGCATCGCTAGCGGGGCCCTGGATGAGCAGTTCTTC
CDR3: CASIASGALDEQFF

size: -
D: -
V: TRBV7-6
J: TRBJ1-1
DNA: TGTGCCAGCAGCTTAGGACAATCAAAGGGGCCGCTGAACACTGAAGCTTTCTTT
CDR3: CASSLGQSKGPLNTEAFF

size: -
D: TRBD1
V: TRBV4-1
J: TRBJ2-3
DNA: TGCGCCAGCAGCTACCGGACAGGTTTAACAGATACGCAGTATTTT
CDR3: CASSYRTGLTDTQYF

size: -
D: -
V: TRBV2
J: TRBJ1-2
DNA: TGTGCCAGCGGTGGGGGTTCGAGGCAGGGGCGTTACTATGGCTACACCTTC
CDR3: CASGGGSRQGRYYGYTF

size: -
D: TRBD2
V: TRBV4-1
J: TRBJ2-1
DNA: TGCGCCAGCAGCCAAGAAGGGACTAGATCCTACAATGAGCAGTTCTTC
CDR3: CASSQEGTRSYNEQFF

size: -
D: TRBD1
V: TRBV9
J: TRBJ1-6
DNA: TGTGCCAGCAGCCCACCGGGACAGGGGGCAGGTTCACCCCTCCACTTT
CDR3: CASSPPGQGAGSPLHF

size: -
D: TRBD1
V: TRBV2
J: TRBJ1-2
DNA: TGTGCCACAGACAGGGGCTATGGCTACACCTTC
CDR3: CATDRGYGYTF

size: -
D: TRBD2
V: TRBV5-1
J: TRBJ2-1
DNA: TGCGCCAGCAGCTTGGGGGACGGGGGGGCTTTTGAGCAGTTCTTC
CDR3: CASSLGDGGAFEQFF

size: -
D: TRBD2
V: TRBV11-2
J: TRBJ2-1
DNA: TGTGCCAGCAGCTCCTCCGCGGGGGTCTCCTACAATGAGCAGTTCTTC
CDR3: CASSSSAGVSYNEQFF

size: -
D: -
V: TRBV7-9
J: TRBJ2-1
DNA: TGTGCCAGCAGCTTGGTTCCGGAGCGGGTTTATTACGGTGAGCAGTTCTTC
CDR3: CASSLVPERVYYGEQFF

size: -
D: TRBD1
V: TRBV5-8
J: TRBJ2-1
DNA: TGTGCCAGCAGCTTGGCGAGGGGGCCCTACAATGAGCAGTTCTTC
CDR3: CASSLARGPYNEQFF

size: -
D: -
V: TRBV7-6
J: TRBJ2-7
DNA: TGTGCCAGCAGCTTAGAAGGAGACAGTAAGGCCTACGAGCAGTACTTC
CDR3: CASSLEGDSKAYEQYF

size: -
D: TRBD1
V: TRBV11-2
J: TRBJ1-1
DNA: TGTGCCAGCATCGGGGACAGGAACACTGAAGCTTTCTTT
CDR3: CASIGDRNTEAFF

size: -
D: -
V: TRBV6-1
J: TRBJ1-1
DNA: TGTGCCAGCAGCGTAGGGGGCACTGAAGCTTTCTTT
CDR3: CASSVGGTEAFF

size: -
D: TRBD1
V: TRBV25-1
J: TRBJ1-6
DNA: TGTGCCAGCAGCGAAACAACAGGGGGCCGTTCACCCCTCCACTTT
CDR3: CASSETTGGRSPLHF

size: -
D: -
V: TRBV5-8
J: TRBJ2-5
DNA: TGTGCCAGCAGATCAACAGGTCAAGAGACCCAGTACTTC
CDR3: CASRSTGQETQYF

size: -
D: TRBD2
V: TRBV5-1
J: TRBJ2-3
DNA: TGCGCCAGCAGCCGGAGCGGGGGGACCTCCGATACGCAGTATTTT
CDR3: CASSRSGGTSDTQYF

size: -
D: TRBD1
V: TRBV7-9
J: TRBJ2-7
DNA: TGTGCCAGCAGCCCGGGACAGCTCTCCGAGCAGTACTTC
CDR3: CASSPGQLSEQYF

size: -
D: TRBD2
V: TRBV5-1
J: TRBJ2-3
DNA: TGCGCCAGCAGCTTGGCCGGGAGCGGGGGGGCGACCTCCACAGATACGCAGTATTTT
CDR3: CASSLAGSGGATSTDTQYF

size: -
D: TRBD1
V: TRBV5-6
J: TRBJ1-2
DNA: TGTGCCAGCAGCCGCCTGCAGGGGGCGATCTATGGCTACACCTTC
CDR3: CASSRLQGAIYGYTF

size: -
D: TRBD1
V: TRBV7-9
J: TRBJ2-1
DNA: TGTGCCAGCAGCTACCTGGACAGGGGGGTCAATGAGCAGTTCTTC
CDR3: CASSYLDRGVNEQFF

size: -
D: -
V: TRBV6-5
J: TRBJ2-5
DNA: TGTGCCAGCAGTTACTCGGTGCAGGGGTCCGGGCCCCAGTACTTC
CDR3: CASSYSVQGSGPQYF

size: once
D: TRBD1
V: TRBV7-9
J: TRBJ1-5
DNA: TGTGCCAGCAGCTCTCCCCGACAGGGGCAGCCCCAGCATTTT
CDR3: CASSSPRQGQPQHF

size: -
D: -
V: TRBV19
J: TRBJ2-1
DNA: TGTGCCAGTTCCTTAGACAGCTACAATGAGCAGTTCTTC
CDR3: CASSLDSYNEQFF

size: once
D: TRBD1
V: TRBV7-6
J: TRBJ1-6
DNA: TGTGCCAGCAGCCAAGCAAAAGACAGGGGCGCTCCCCTCCACTTT
CDR3: CASSQAKDRGAPLHF

size: -
D: TRBD1
V: TRBV7-9
J: TRBJ1-2
DNA: TGTGCCAGCAGCACGGGACAGGCTACGTACTATGGCTACACCTTC
CDR3: CASSTGQATYYGYTF

size: -
D: -
V: TRBV9
J: TRBJ2-1
DNA: TGTGCCAGCAGCGCCCGCGCAACCTACAATGAGCAGTTCTTC
CDR3: CASSARATYNEQFF

size: -
D: -
V: TRBV2
J: TRBJ1-5
DNA: TGTGCCAGCTGCGGTTTTAGCAATCAGCCCCAGCATTTT
CDR3: CASCGFSNQPQHF

size: -
D: TRBD1
V: TRBV5-6
J: TRBJ1-5
DNA: TGTGCCAGCAGCCTTTATGGTCGACAGGGCGGCCAGCCCCAGCATTTT
CDR3: CASSLYGRQGGQPQHF

size: -
D: -
V: TRBV5-8
J: TRBJ1-1
DNA: TGTGCCAGCAGTCTGGCTCCCAACACTGAAGCTTTCTTT
CDR3: CASSLAPNTEAFF

size: many
D: -
V: TRBV13
J: TRBJ1-3
DNA: TGTGCCAGCAGCTTTTGGGGGAGGGCTGGAAACACCATATATTTT
CDR3: CASSFWGRAGNTIYF

size: -
D: TRBD1
V: TRBV5-1
J: TRBJ2-5
DNA: TGCGCCAGCAGCTACGGACAGGGGGCAGAGACCCAGTACTTC
CDR3: CASSYGQGAETQYF

size: -
D: -
V: TRBV7-9
J: TRBJ1-1
DNA: TGTGCCAGCAGCTTAAGGTGGGGGGGAACTGAAGCTTTCTTT
CDR3: CASSLRWGGTEAFF

size: -
D: TRBD1
V: TRBV5-1
J: TRBJ1-2
DNA: TGCGCCAGCAGCCCGGGACAGGGGACCTATGGCTACACCTTC
CDR3: CASSPGQGTYGYTF

size: -
D: TRBD1
V: TRBV5-1
J: TRBJ2-7
DNA: TGCGCCAGCAGCTTCGGACAGGGGGCCGAGCAGTACTTC
CDR3: CASSFGQGAEQYF

size: once
D: TRBD2
V: TRBV27
J: TRBJ2-5
DNA: TGTGCCAGCAGTTCCCCGGGGAGGGGATACGAGACCCAGTACTTC
CDR3: CASSSPGRGYETQYF

size: -
D: TRBD2
V: TRBV6-6
J: TRBJ2-1
DNA: TGTGCCAGCAGTGGCGGGACTAGCGGGTACAATGAGCAGTTCTTC
CDR3: CASSGGTSGYNEQFF

size: -
D: TRBD1
V: TRBV7-4
J: TRBJ1-1
DNA: TGTGCCAGCAGCCTATGGACAGGGGGCCTCATGAACACTGAAGCTTTCTTT
CDR3: CASSLWTGGLMNTEAFF

size: -
D: TRBD1
V: TRBV7-7
J: TRBJ2-2
DNA: TGTGCTAGCAGCTCTATTTCGCGGACAGGGCTACCCGGGGAGCTGTTTTTT
CDR3: CASSSISRTGLPGELFF

size: -
D: TRBD1
V: TRBV7-3
J: TRBJ1-4
DNA: TGTGCCAGCAGCCCCGGGACAGGGGGAAAACTGTTTTTT
CDR3: CASSPGTGGKLFF

size: -
D: -
V: TRBV28
J: TRBJ1-2
DNA: TGTGCCAGCAGTATGACAGAAAACTATGGCTACACCTTC
CDR3: CASSMTENYGYTF